These 3 T cell receptor beta chains originate from one sample sequenced in a study of T cell clonality in common variable immunodeficiency. Clones were sequenced by immunoSEQ multiplex PCR, and TCRdb holds only the in-frame ones, with some missing. Recorded here are approximately 81,000 clones, none singletons. The sample consisted of peripheral blood mononuclear cells. The receptors derive from a person aged 18 to 75 in good health.

This clone was observed many times. The read falls 3 residues short of the CDR3 end, and the missing part is taken from the germline J gene. The genes are TRBV7-3 and TRBJ1-1; D is unclear. Germline V CDR1 and CDR2: SGHTA, FQGTGA. V shed 1 base and J shed 3 bases, with 15 bases lying between them. The CDR3 has 16 residues. The CDR3 spells CASSLSRPGFHTEAFF. The CDR3 bases that were read are TGTGCCAGCAGCTTAAGCAGACCAGGTTTTCACACTGAA.

This clone was counted many times. The read ends 3 residues before the CDR3 terminus; that terminus is restored from the germline J gene. This chain connects TRBV9 to TRBJ2-5; the match to TRBD2 covers 10 bases. J lost 5 bases, V lost 2 bases, and 12 bases had no gene match. CDR1 and CDR2 (germline): SGDLS, YYNGEE. The CDR3 runs to 17 residues. CDR3 region: CASSVFGAGGLGETQYF. The sequenced CDR3 bases are TGTGCCAGCAGCGTTTTCGGAGCGGGAGGGCTAGGGGAGACC. The variable domain in full, completed from reference TRBV9 and TRBJ2-5, reads DSGVTQTPKHLITATGQRVTLRCSPRSGDLSVYWYQQSLDQGLQFLIQYYNGEERAKGNILERFSAQQFPDLHSELNLSSLELGDSALYFCASSVFGAGGLGETQYFGPGTRLLVL.

This clone appeared many times. The read terminates 3 residues before the CDR3 end, so the remaining end is supplied by the germline J gene. The chain couples TRBV30 to TRBJ1-2; D gene uncertain. Trimming took 2 bases from V and 5 from J, leaving 9 bases between them. The CDR3 covers 12 residues. Germline V CDR1 and CDR2: GTSNPN, SVGIG (reference sequence). The DNA read from the CDR3 is TGTGCCTGGAGTCGTTCAGAGTATGGC. It is translated as CAWSRSEYG. The CDR3 in full is CAWSRSEYGYTF.